This TCR beta chain was documented in a study of T cells after yellow fever vaccination. This clonotype has more than one count but fewer than ten. Via MiXCR, TCRdb re-called the 5' RACE reads, giving one row per CDR3 protein. The table lists 500,000 to 700,000 distinct CDR3 sequences, about 19% of them singletons, with approximately 14% in the top ten. Trimming cost V 6 bases and J 0 bases, with 5 bases left between them. The CDR3 is 13 residues long. The germline CDR1 and CDR2 sequences are MNHNY and SVGAGI (reference sequence). The sample here was PBMCs, taken 15 days after the yellow fever booster vaccination. This TCR came from a man aged 25-45 years who received the YFV17D yellow fever vaccine. The V call is TRBV6-6, the J call TRBJ1-4; D is undetermined. The CDR3 is CASRKTTNEKLFF. In DNA, the CDR3 is TGTGCCAGCAGAAAGACAACTAATGAAAAACTGTTTTTT.